The present T cell receptor beta chain was sequenced within a study of blood T cells in healthy people across ages. Overall study: With template switching, about one barcoded beta molecule was captured per two T cells.

This clonotype showed up just a few times. A second about 7 to 11 cycle PCR used barcoded and J-beta primers. One entry per CDR3 protein, called by TCRdb with MiXCR from the 5' RACE reads. The repertoire includes some 890,000 distinct CDR3 sequences, just under 30% of them detected once, and roughly 10% sits in the top ten. The germline V and J ends were trimmed by 5 bases and 10 bases, with 17 bases remaining between them. The CDR3 contains 13 residues. Germline CDR1 and CDR2: LNHDA and SQIVND (reference sequence). The same sample was also used in a study of T cells of mothers and their children.

Sequencing was performed on blood. The chain uses TRBV19 and TRBJ1-2; weak D call: TRBD1 (6 bases). The sequence derives from a middle-aged woman in good health. The CDR3 bases are TGTGCCAGTAGTTCGGACAGCTCTTATCACTACACCTTC. This translates into CASSSDSSYHYTF.